This T cell receptor beta chain was identified during a study of tumor T cells in aggressive B-cell lymphoma. The CDR3 is 13 residues long. V was clipped by 6 bases and J by 2 bases, with 10 bases between them. Germline CDR1 reads MNHNS; CDR2 reads SASEGT. TCRdb keeps only in-frame clones here, not all; method: immunoSEQ multiplex PCR. The data hold hundreds of clones, with approximately 90% observed a single time. Sequencing was done on a sample of tumor tissue. The chain carries TRBV6-1 and TRBJ1-1; a possible D gene is TRBD1 (5 bases). This receptor was obtained from an adult with diffuse large B cell lymphoma. This chain's CDR3 is CASRRGLNTEAFF. The CDR3 region has the DNA TGTGCCAGCAGACGGGGACTAAACACTGAAGCTTTCTTT.